This T cell receptor beta chain is drawn from a study of T cells in Graves' hyperthyroidism and ophthalmopathy (dated by TCRdb to between 2018 and 2021). A note on the overall study: TCR V-J signatures able to tell the groups apart were searched for in a discovery cohort of 95 or so patients, of whom around 42 had Graves' ophthalmopathy and roughly 58 had stable Graves' hyperthyroidism. An independent validation cohort of around 19 hyperthyroidism patients and 15 or so patients who later progressed to ophthalmopathy tested prospective prediction of ophthalmopathy. The 75 to 100 discovery patients were randomly split 7:3 into training and test sets. The study also compared thyroid tissue and blood T-cell repertoires from several Graves' hyperthyroidism patients. After sampling, hyperthyroidism patients received methimazole starting at 30 mg daily, and ophthalmopathy patients received high-dose intravenous methylprednisolone. According to the paper, TCR Vbeta CDR3 sequencing was carried out on about 140 peripheral blood samples, which came from 40 to 45 ophthalmopathy, 75 to 80 hyperthyroidism and about 17 progressor patients.

Results and caveats for the whole study, not just this receptor: Sample size was not statistically predetermined, and investigators were not blinded to group allocation. Most expanded thyroid clonotypes (frequency above 0.001) were also detected in blood, suggesting blood repertoires may reflect thyroid immune responses. In cross-validation, a model built on a 13 V-J signature told ophthalmopathy apart from stable hyperthyroidism with under 90% sensitivity and roughly 82% specificity, and in testing the same model reached 80%/75%. In validation, the model predicted progression to ophthalmopathy with roughly 66% sensitivity and around 72% specificity, a median of around 6.6 months before onset.

Stable Graves' hyperthyroidism was defined as no progression to ophthalmopathy during 18 months of follow-up. Hyperthyroidism patients were newly diagnosed, with disease duration under 2 months, and aged 18 to 65 years. Any patient with an uncontrolled infection, another autoimmune disease, pregnancy or lactation was excluded. Diagnoses relied on clinical symptoms, serum thyroxine and TRAb, thyroid ultrasound and orbital computed tomography. Total RNA was extracted with Trizol reagent, and quality was checked on an Agilent 2100 Bioanalyzer. The CDR3, from cysteine to phenylalanine, totals 14 residues. Of the read, only the CDR3 DNA is kept; its 42 bases are in frame from base 1. According to the germline V gene, CDR1 reads MGHDK and CDR2 reads SYGVNS. The sample holds one count of this clonotype. Its antigen specificity is not known. Per-nucleotide qualities are absent, and no much larger clonotype sits a single base away. One read alone lends weak support.

The TCR beta CDR3 regions were amplified from the RNA transcripts. For the first round of RT-PCR on the TCR CDR3, the HTBI primer set was used together with the Qiagen OneStep RT-PCR kit. Libraries were constructed in a second round of multiplex PCR, after which size selection and purification were carried out. The libraries were sequenced on an Illumina HiSeq2000 using paired-end 100 bp reads. From the authors' description of their analysis: Raw data were processed with SOAPnuke, discarding reads with adapters, uncalled bases, mean Phred below 15, or no exact constant-primer or identifier match. High-quality paired reads were merged using COPE v1.2.5, and each unique nucleotide sequence was defined as a clonotype. Clonotypes were aligned to IMGT TRBV, TRBD and TRBJ reference segments using MiTCR v1.1. The analysis included only V-J combinations with a frequency above 0.0001, which together covered approximately 99% of the repertoires. A TCS score was defined as the ratio of F50 (clonal expansion) to E x V (chaos), with BLOSUM62-based TCRdist applied between CDR3 peptides within each V-J. Welch's t-statistics and random forest reduced fewer than 600 V-J features to roughly 13, which were used in a naive Bayes classifier (R e1071). TCRdb passed the public sequencing reads through fastp at Q25 and MiXCR, retaining productive beta sequences. Every CDR3 protein is listed once, alongside the most common genes and DNA of its rows. The V and J calls were determined by TCRdb, not by the authors. This sample gives about 560,000 distinct CDR3 sequences in total; roughly 50% of them show up just once. About 7.8% of the sample belongs to the ten largest clones.

Source material: peripheral blood or thyroid tissue (not recorded which). The sequence links TRBV25-1 to TRBJ1-6, and TRBD1 may be the D gene, going by 5 matching bases. This clonotype originated in a woman under 30 with Graves' hyperthyroidism. Donor details come from another sample of the same person, matched by shared clones. This receptor has the CDR3 CARDLRGTNSPLHF. The DNA reads TGTGCTAGGGACCTTAGGGGCACGAATTCACCCCTCCACTTT.